This T cell receptor beta chain is from a study of T-cell memory formation after mild COVID-19. TCRdb reprocessed the 5' RACE reads with MiXCR, giving one entry per CDR3 protein. The table shows 110,000 or so distinct CDR3 sequences, with 22% occurring only once. Study outcomes and limitations: Clones which contracted sat mainly in CM and EM if CD4+, and in EMRA if CD8+.

This clonotype appeared a few times. Antigen unknown. This clonotype originated in a man aged 18 to 29 who had mild COVID-19 (a few samples of this study predate the infection). Cell type and time point are not known. The sample was PBMCs or a T cell subset sorted from them (not recorded which).

The CDR3, as DNA: TGTGCCAGCAGCTTCGGGAGGGGCGTCGATGAAAAACTGTTTTTT. Translation: CASSFGRGVDEKLFF. The chain carries TRBV7-9 and TRBJ1-4; D is possibly TRBD1 (5 bases). From germline, CDR1 is SEHNR and CDR2 FQNEAQ (reference sequence). CDR3 size: 15 residues. Trimming removed 3 bases at V and 6 bases at J, with 14 bases between. The full variable domain, completed using reference TRBV7-9 and TRBJ1-4, is DTGVSQNPRHKITKRGQNVTFRCDPISEHNRLYWYRQTLGQGPEFLTYFQNEAQLEKSRLLSDRFSAERPKGSFSTLEIQRTEQGDSAMYLCASSFGRGVDEKLFFGSGTQLSVL.